This T cell receptor beta chain came from a study of blood T cell repertoires in COVID-19. Study in general: Donors in the United States, Italy and Spain gave samples during acute or convalescent COVID-19. Nucleic acid was either cDNA or gDNA, and it came from T cells, B-cell-depleted T cells, or PBMCs.

Those enrolled, adults aged roughly 18 to 100 years, came from about two dozen US areas. Cohorts were determined from participant-reported clinical history. The repertoire was sequenced with immunoSEQ multiplex PCR; TCRdb's copy has only in-frame clones and lacks some. The data show roughly 260,000 clones, 80% to 90% seen once. Regarding this clone: The junction shows a germline mismatch at one end, possibly a read error.

The sequence came from a woman aged 40 to 55 who had been exposed to COVID-19. Sample: PBMCs or T cells enriched from blood (not recorded which).

CDR3 in amino acids: CSVEIVGGEVF. Written as DNA, the CDR3 is TGCAGCGTTGAAATAGTCGGAGGGGAAGTTTTC. The rearrangement joins TRBV29-1 to TRBJ1-2, with a weak D call TRBD1 (5 bases). Germline V gene lookup returns CDR1 SQVTM and CDR2 ANQGSEA. The CDR3 consists of 11 residues.